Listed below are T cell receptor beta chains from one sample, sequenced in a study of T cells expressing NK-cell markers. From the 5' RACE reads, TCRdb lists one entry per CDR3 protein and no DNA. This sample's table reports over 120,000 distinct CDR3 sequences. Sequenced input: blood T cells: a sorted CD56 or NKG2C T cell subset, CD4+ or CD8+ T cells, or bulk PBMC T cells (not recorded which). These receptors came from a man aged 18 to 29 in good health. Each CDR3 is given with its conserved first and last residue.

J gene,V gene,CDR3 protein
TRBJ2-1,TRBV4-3,CASSQDRQQISYNEQFF
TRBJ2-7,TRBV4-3,CASSQESGVSYEQYF
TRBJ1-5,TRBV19,CASLDGAGRPQHF
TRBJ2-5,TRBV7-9,CASSYGLAGIQETQYF
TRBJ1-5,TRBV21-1,CARRENQPQHF
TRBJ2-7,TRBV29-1,CSVEFRLAGEYEQYF
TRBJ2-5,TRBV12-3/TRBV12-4,CASSFDREQETQYF
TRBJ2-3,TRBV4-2,CASSPQQQDTQYF
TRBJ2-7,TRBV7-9,CASSETQLEQYF
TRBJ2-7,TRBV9,CASSDGNQKYEQYF
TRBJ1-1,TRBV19,CATFGGVNEAFF
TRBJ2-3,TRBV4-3,CASSQGLAGGLDTQYF
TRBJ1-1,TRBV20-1,CSASPRDSQTLLIEAEAFF
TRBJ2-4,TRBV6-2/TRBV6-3,CASSPYGTVEAKNIQYF
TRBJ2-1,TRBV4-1,CASSPRDSHNEQFF
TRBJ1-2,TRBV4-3,CASSRDRAGDYGYTF